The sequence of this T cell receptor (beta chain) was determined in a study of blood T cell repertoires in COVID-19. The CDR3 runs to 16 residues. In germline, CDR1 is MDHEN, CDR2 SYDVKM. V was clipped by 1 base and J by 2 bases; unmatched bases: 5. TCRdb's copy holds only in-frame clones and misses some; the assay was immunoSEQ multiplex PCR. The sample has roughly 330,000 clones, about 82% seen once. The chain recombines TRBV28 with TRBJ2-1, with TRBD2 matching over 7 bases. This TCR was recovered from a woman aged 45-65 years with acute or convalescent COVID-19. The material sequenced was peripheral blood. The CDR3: CASSLLAGVPYNEQFF. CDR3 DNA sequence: TGTGCCAGCAGTTTATTGGCGGGAGTCCCCTACAATGAGCAGTTCTTC.